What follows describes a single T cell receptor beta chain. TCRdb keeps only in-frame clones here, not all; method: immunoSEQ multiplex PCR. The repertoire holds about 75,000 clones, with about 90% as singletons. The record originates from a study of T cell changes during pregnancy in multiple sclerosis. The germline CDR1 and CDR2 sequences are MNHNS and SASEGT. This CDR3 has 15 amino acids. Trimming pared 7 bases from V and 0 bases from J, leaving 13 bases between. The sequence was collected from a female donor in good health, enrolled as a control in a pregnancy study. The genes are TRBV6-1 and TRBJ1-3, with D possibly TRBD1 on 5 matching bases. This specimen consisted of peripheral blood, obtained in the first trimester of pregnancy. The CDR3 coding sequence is TGTGCCAGCAATTTCGACAGCAGCTCTGGAAACACCATATATTTT. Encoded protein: CASNFDSSSGNTIYF.